These 17 T cell receptor beta chains share one sample of origin, sequenced in a study of T-cell reconstitution after alpha-beta-depleted transplantation in children. Molecular barcoding with unique molecular identifiers was used for the TCRbeta library. TCRdb fed the PCR reads into MiXCR, producing one record per CDR3 protein. The table has 440,000 or so distinct CDR3 sequences, roughly 43% seen once. The sequencing here drew on PBMCs, taken before TCRalphabeta/CD19-depleted stem cell transplant. These receptors were taken from a girl aged 2 to 10 with aplastic anemia, due to receive a stem cell transplant.

V usage is TRBV5-4 and J usage is TRBJ2-7; 8 bases map to TRBD2. The CDR3 has 15 amino acids. V lost 0 bases and J lost 6; bases outside the gene matches: 8. Germline CDR1 SGHNT, CDR2 YYREEE (reference sequence). CDR3 sequence reads: CASSLAGGLGGEQYF. CDR3 DNA: TGTGCCAGCAGCTTGGCTGGGGGACTAGGGGGCGAGCAGTACTTC.

This clonotype was observed many times. V usage is TRBV25-1 and J usage is TRBJ2-7; 7 bases align to TRBD2. J lost 2 bases, V lost 6 bases, and 13 bases had no gene match. The CDR3 has 16 residues. CDR1 and CDR2 (germline): MGHDK, SYGVNS. CDR3 sequence: CASSHNLPGLPYEQYF. The CDR3 nucleotides are TGTGCCAGCAGCCATAACCTACCGGGACTACCCTACGAGCAGTACTTC.

This clonotype was observed many times. This chain joins TRBV20-1 and TRBJ1-5, with D maybe TRBD1 (6 bases). Germline loops: CDR1 DFQATT, CDR2 SNEGSKA (reference sequence). The V end lost 0 bases, the J end lost 2 bases, and 14 bases lay between the germline ends. This CDR3 comprises 16 residues. This CDR3 reads CSARDVRGVRNQPQHF. CDR3 DNA sequence: TGCAGTGCTAGAGACGTGAGGGGGGTTCGCAATCAGCCCCAGCATTTT.

The rearrangement joins TRBV10-3 to TRBJ2-3, with 9 bases that match TRBD2. This CDR3 contains 14 residues. V lost 2 bases to trimming and J lost 8 bases; unmatched junction nucleotides: 5. The V gene's germline CDR1 is ENHRY and CDR2 SYGVKD. DNA for the CDR3: TGTGCCATCAGTGAGGGAGCGGGAGGTGGTACGCAGTATTTT. Translation: CAISEGAGGGTQYF.

The chain combines TRBV5-1 with TRBJ2-5, with 11 positions matching TRBD2. Germline-derived CDR1 and CDR2 are SGHRS and YFSETQ. The CDR3 runs to 15 residues. The junction had 10 bases not matched to a gene; V was cut back by 7 bases and J by 5 bases. The DNA of the CDR3 is TGCGCCAGCTGCAATAGCGGGGGGGCGCTGGAGACCCAGTACTTC. Translated, it gives CASCNSGGALETQYF.

This clonotype was found a few times. The chain links TRBV6-5 to TRBJ2-6, with D maybe TRBD1 (5 bases). The CDR3 contains 16 residues. The germline V gene has CDR1 MNHEY and CDR2 SVGAGI. Trimming pared 4 bases from V and 0 bases from J, leaving 10 bases between. The CDR3: CASSFRQISGANVLTF. As DNA, the CDR3 is TGTGCCAGCAGTTTTCGACAGATCTCTGGGGCCAACGTCCTGACTTTC.

The CDR3 bases are TGTGCCAGCAGAGTTAACCAAGAGACCCAGTACTTC. Protein sequence: CASRVNQETQYF. The V and J genes are TRBV28 and TRBJ2-5, with no clear D. Trimming cost V 6 bases and J 0 bases, with 5 bases left between them. The CDR3 runs 12 residues. The V gene's germline CDR1 is MDHEN and CDR2 SYDVKM. The full variable domain, completed using reference TRBV28 and TRBJ2-5, is DVKVTQSSRYLVKRTGEKVFLECVQDMDHENMFWYRQDPGLGLRLIYFSYDVKMKEKGDIPEGYSVSREKKERFSLILESASTNQTSMYLCASRVNQETQYFGPGTRLLVL.

This clonotype was seen at least ten times. V usage is TRBV11-2 and J usage is TRBJ2-3, with TRBD2 matching over 9 bases. Germline CDR1 is SGHAT and CDR2 is FQNNGV. The CDR3 totals 15 residues. Germline trimming cut 4 bases from V and 2 bases from J; bases unmatched to any gene: 4. CDR3 amino acids: CASSSAGGNTDTQYF. As DNA, the CDR3 is TGTGCCAGCAGCTCGGCGGGAGGGAACACAGATACGCAGTATTTT.

The chain uses TRBV7-6 and TRBJ2-3; TRBD1 might be the D (6 bases). The CDR3 sequence is 20 residues long. Trimming removed 0 bases at V and 0 bases at J, with 22 bases between. CDR1 and CDR2 from the germline V gene are SGHVS and FNYEAQ. The CDR3 DNA follows: TGTGCCAGCAGCTTAGCGCTTAAGGGCAGGAAGGACAGTAGCACAGATACGCAGTATTTT. It yields the protein CASSLALKGRKDSSTDTQYF.

The rearrangement joins TRBV30 to TRBJ2-7; TRBD2 matches 7 bases. The J segment lost 3 bases and the V segment lost 2 bases, leaving 4 bases of the junction unmatched. Germline-derived CDR1 and CDR2 are GTSNPN and SVGIG (reference sequence). The CDR3 has 13 residues. The CDR3 DNA is TGTGCCTGGAGTCGGGGAGGGTACTACGAGCAGTACTTC. It yields the protein CAWSRGGYYEQYF.

This clonotype was detected many times. CDR3 residues: CASSRTSGSNTGELFF. Written as DNA, the CDR3 is TGTGCCAGCAGCCGAACTAGCGGGAGTAACACCGGGGAGCTGTTTTTT. The rearrangement uses TRBV12-3 or TRBV12-4 and TRBJ2-2; 11 bases line up with TRBD2. This CDR3 has 16 amino acids. V shed 6 bases and J 2 bases; nucleotides not matched to a gene: 5.

To note about this clonotype: This may come from a read error, since a much larger clone is one base off. The chain has TRBV5-6 and TRBJ2-1; tentatively, D is TRBD1 or TRBD2 (5 bases each). This CDR3 has 14 residues. Trimming cost V 0 bases and J 2 bases, with 6 bases left between them. Per the germline V gene, CDR1 is SGHDT and CDR2 is YYEEEE. As DNA, the CDR3 is TGTGCCAGCAGCTTGGGGGACCCCTACAATGAGCAGTTCTTC. It is translated as CASSLGDPYNEQFF. Complete variable domain (other parts from reference TRBV5-6 and TRBJ2-1): DAGVTQSPTHLIKTRGQQVTLRCSPKSGHDTVSWYQQALGQGPQFIFQYYEEEERQRGNFPDRFSGHQFPNYSSELNVNALLLGDSALYLCASSLGDPYNEQFFGPGTRLTVL.

The rearrangement links TRBV7-2 to TRBJ1-2, with a tentative D call TRBD1 (6 bases). There are 14 residues in the CDR3. Between the trimmed V and J ends, which lost 5 bases and 8 bases, there was a span of 18 bases. Germline V gene sequence: CDR1 SGHTA, CDR2 FQGNSA. The CDR3: CASSPGGAGRGYTF. The DNA for the CDR3 is TGTGCCAGCAGCCCCGGGGGGGCAGGAAGAGGCTACACCTTC.

The V call is TRBV4-1, the J call TRBJ2-5, with 8 bases lining up with TRBD2. The J segment lost 1 base and the V segment lost 1 base, leaving 8 bases of the junction unmatched. CDR3 size: 17 residues. The germline gives CDR1 MGHRA, CDR2 YSYEKL. CDR3 DNA: TGCGCCAGCAGCCAAGTCGGTCGCGGGACTAGCCAAGAGACCCAGTACTTC. It codes for CASSQVGRGTSQETQYF.

The rearrangement joins TRBV20-1 to TRBJ2-5, with a possible D match to TRBD1 (6 bases). Germline V gene sequence: CDR1 DFQATT, CDR2 SNEGSKA (reference sequence). With 4 bases removed from V and 1 base from J, the gap between germline ends came to 10 bases. This CDR3 is 13 amino acids long. The CDR3 reads CSAKQGPQETQYF. CDR3 bases: TGCAGTGCTAAACAGGGCCCCCAAGAGACCCAGTACTTC.

This rearrangement joins TRBV5-1 to TRBJ2-2; D is perhaps TRBD1 or TRBD2 (5 bases each). CDR3 length equals 14 residues. Per germline, CDR1 SGHRS and CDR2 YFSETQ. V lost 4 bases to trimming and J lost 6 bases, with 13 bases between them. CDR3 DNA sequence: TGCGCCAGCAGCAACCAACGGGACGCCGGGGAGCTGTTTTTT. As protein: CASSNQRDAGELFF.

The V call is TRBV20-1, the J call TRBJ2-5, with D uncertain. V was shortened by 6 bases and J by 4 bases, with 9 bases between the two germline ends. Germline CDR1 is DFQATT and CDR2 is SNEGSKA (reference sequence). The CDR3 covers 11 residues. CDR3 residues: CSAASGETQYF. The DNA for the CDR3 is TGCAGTGCCGCCTCGGGAGAGACCCAGTACTTC.